The present TCR beta chain was sequenced within a study of shared clonotypes between healthy human individuals. The junction had 6 bases not matched to a gene; V was cut back by 4 bases and J by 9 bases. This CDR3 comprises 15 residues. In germline, CDR1 is SGHNT, CDR2 YYREEE (reference sequence). This table comes from immunoSEQ multiplex PCR, and its TCRdb copy is limited to in-frame clones, with some not included. In the table there are some 2,500,000 clones, less than 95% of which are singletons. The clonotype originates from a man aged 18 to 35 in good health. Some clones in this sample may be carry-over from other donors' samples. The chain employs TRBV5-4 and TRBJ2-1, with 14 bases fitting TRBD2. The source material was naive CD4+ T cells from PBMCs. Stated subset: CD45RA+ positively selected. The DNA for the CDR3 is TGTGCCAGCAGCCAACGGACTAGCGGGGGGATTGAGCAGTTCTTC. Translation gives CASSQRTSGGIEQFF.